The source of this T cell receptor beta chain is a study of identical twins. This clonotype was seen only a few times. Its antigen is undetermined. Overall study findings and caveats: Insertion counts were lower in abundant cord blood beta clonotypes, a trend that memory repertoires did not show. Beta out-of-frame sequences displayed a weaker excess of sharing between twins.

The CDR3 is 13 residues long. Trimming took 10 bases from V and 6 from J, leaving 16 bases between them. A universal primer binding site was introduced by template switching. The final cDNA contained unique molecular identifiers. A single record per CDR3 protein comes from TCRdb applying MiXCR to the 5' RACE reads. The data show some 660,000 distinct CDR3 sequences, less than 10% seen once. Another study also made use of these data, one on yellow fever vaccine responses in identical twins.

The chain links TRBV12-3 or TRBV12-4 to TRBJ2-1; D gene uncertain. What was sequenced was PBMCs. The TCR comes from a woman between 18 and 29 years old in good health. The CDR3 DNA follows: TGTGCCACGCGCCTGGGCAGTCTCAATGAGCAGTTCTTC. Translated: CATRLGSLNEQFF.